A single sample is the source of the 17 T cell receptor beta chains below, sequenced in a study of T cell repertoires in ileal Crohn's disease. The repertoire was sequenced with immunoSEQ multiplex PCR; TCRdb's copy has only in-frame clones and lacks some. The sample records thousands of clones, around 80% being singletons. Specimen: ileal tissue. All receptors derive from an adult with Crohn's disease.

CDR3 DNA: TGTGCCAGACCCCATACTACAGGGACGAACACCGGGGAGCTGTTTTTT. Its translation: CARPHTTGTNTGELFF. V usage is TRBV7-9 and J usage is TRBJ2-2, with a weak D call TRBD1 (6 bases). V gave up 9 bases and J gave up 0 bases, with 17 bases separating them. CDR1 and CDR2 (germline): SEHNR, FQNEAQ (reference sequence). This CDR3 is 16 amino acids long. Full variable domain (rest looked up from reference TRBV7-9 and TRBJ2-2): DTGVSQNPRHKITKRGQNVTFRCDPISEHNRLYWYRQTLGQGPEFLTYFQNEAQLEKSRLLSDRFSAERPKGSFSTLEIQRTEQGDSAMYLCARPHTTGTNTGELFFGEGSRLTVL.

V and J are TRBV29-1 and TRBJ1-1, with 9 bases lining up with TRBD1. The CDR3 has 12 amino acids. Trimming at V came to 6 bases and at J to 5 bases, leaving 4 bases not matched to a gene. The germline CDR1 and CDR2 sequences are SQVTM and ANQGSEA. CDR3 sequence reads: CSVQGQGTEAFF. In DNA form, the CDR3 reads TGCAGCGTGCAAGGACAGGGGACTGAAGCTTTCTTT.

The V gene is TRBV7-9, the J gene TRBJ1-1; 8 nucleotides align to TRBD1. This CDR3 has 16 residues. CDR1 SEHNR and CDR2 FQNEAQ come from the germline V gene (reference sequence). Germline trimming cut 2 bases from V and 1 base from J; bases unmatched to any gene: 6. The CDR3 loop is CASSLYRGKGNTEAFF. CDR3 DNA: TGTGCCAGCAGCTTATACAGGGGGAAGGGGAACACTGAAGCTTTCTTT.

The rearrangement uses TRBV29-1 and TRBJ1-4, with D perhaps matching TRBD1 (5 bases). The CDR3 runs to 13 residues. V gave up 3 bases and J gave up 8 bases, with 13 bases separating them. Germline V gene lookup returns CDR1 SQVTM and CDR2 ANQGSEA. Here the CDR3 DNA reads TGCAGCGTTGAGAGCGGGGGAGGAGAAAAACTGTTTTTT. Translating it yields CSVESGGGEKLFF.

The CDR3 DNA is TGCGCCAGCCGTACTAGCTCACGAAGCTCCTACGAGCAGTACTTC. Translating gives CASRTSSRSSYEQYF. The chain links TRBV5-1 to TRBJ2-5, with a weak D call TRBD2 (6 bases). The last part of the DNA fits TRBJ2-7 better; the J call may be wrong. CDR1 is SGHRS and CDR2 is YFSETQ in the germline V gene. CDR3 length: 15 amino acids.

The genes are TRBV28 and TRBJ1-1, with D uncertain. In germline, CDR1 is MDHEN, CDR2 SYDVKM. The CDR3 has 12 residues. Trimming took off 4 bases at V and 7 bases at J, with 10 bases between the two ends. This CDR3 is CASSSTRDEAFF. The CDR3 nucleotides read TGTGCCAGCAGTTCGACACGGGATGAAGCTTTCTTT. The full variable domain, with the rest looked up from reference TRBV28 and TRBJ1-1, is DVKVTQSSRYLVKRTGEKVFLECVQDMDHENMFWYRQDPGLGLRLIYFSYDVKMKEKGDIPEGYSVSREKKERFSLILESASTNQTSMYLCASSSTRDEAFFGQGTRLTVV.

The rearrangement uses TRBV19 and TRBJ1-1; 11 bases match TRBD1. The CDR3 is 16 residues long. Per the germline V gene, CDR1 is LNHDA and CDR2 is SQIVND (reference sequence). V trimming: 10 bases; J trimming: 3 bases; junction bases outside the gene matches: 13. This chain's CDR3 is CATNLADRGLDTEAFF. The CDR3 DNA reads TGTGCCACCAACCTAGCGGACAGGGGGCTGGACACTGAAGCTTTCTTT.

CDR3 nucleotides: TGTGCCAGCAGCCAACAGATTACGAACACCGGGGAGCTGTTTTTT. This encodes CASSQQITNTGELFF. The genes are TRBV14 and TRBJ2-2; D not resolved. Per the germline V gene, CDR1 is SGHDN and CDR2 is FVKESK. V was pared by 2 bases and J by 0 bases, with 7 bases between. CDR3 size: 15 residues.

This clone was seen more than once but under ten times. The rearrangement links TRBV14 to TRBJ1-6, with D tentatively TRBD1 (5 bases). Trimming took off 4 bases at V and 9 bases at J, with 16 bases between the two ends. This CDR3 is built from 15 residues. Germline lookup yields CDR1 SGHDN and CDR2 FVKESK. This chain's CDR3 is CASSLRRGKGSPLHF. CDR3 in DNA: TGTGCCAGCAGCCTGCGACGGGGGAAGGGTTCACCCCTCCACTTT. Based on the CDR3 plus reference TRBV14 and TRBJ1-6, the full variable domain is EAGVTQFPSHSVIEKGQTVTLRCDPISGHDNLYWYRRVMGKEIKFLLHFVKESKQDESGMPNNRFLAERTGGTYSTLKVQPAELEDSGVYFCASSLRRGKGSPLHFGNGTRLTVT.

V gene TRBV4-3 combines with J gene TRBJ2-7; 7 bases agree with TRBD2. Germline V gives CDR1 LGHNA, CDR2 YSLEER. The ends lost 0 bases at V and 2 bases at J; junction bases unmatched: 7. The CDR3 contains 16 residues. CDR3 nucleotide sequence: TGCGCCAGCAGCCAAGATCGGGGGGATATCGCCTACGAGCAGTACTTC. Its protein is CASSQDRGDIAYEQYF.

V gene TRBV6-6 combines with J gene TRBJ1-6; TRBD1 matches 9 bases. Germline CDR1 is MNHNY and CDR2 is SVGAGI (reference sequence). After removal of 5 bases from V and 5 bases from J, the junction contained 1 base not matched to a gene. The CDR3 extends over 14 amino acids. CDR3 nucleotide sequence: TGTGCCAGCAGTCGACAGGGGGATAATTCACCCCTCCACTTT. Translated: CASSRQGDNSPLHF.

The genes are TRBV19 and TRBJ1-4; 9 bases agree with TRBD1. This CDR3 is 13 amino acids long. In germline, CDR1 is LNHDA, CDR2 SQIVND (reference sequence). V lost 6 bases and J lost 6; bases outside the gene matches: 2. CDR3 sequence (DNA): TGTGCCAGTAGCCGGGACAGGGATGAAAAACTGTTTTTT. Protein sequence: CASSRDRDEKLFF.

The rearrangement uses TRBV9 and TRBJ2-1; no clear D gene. V was trimmed by 3 bases and J by 0 bases, leaving 7 bases between them. Germline CDR1 reads SGDLS; CDR2 reads YYNGEE. This CDR3 comprises 14 residues. The CDR3 DNA follows: TGTGCCAGCAGCGGGGCCGGCTCCTACAATGAGCAGTTCTTC. It is translated as CASSGAGSYNEQFF.

V is TRBV7-3 and J is TRBJ2-5; the D gene is possibly TRBD1 (5 bases). From germline, CDR1 is SGHTA and CDR2 FQGTGA. CDR3 length equals 13 residues. V lost 4 bases and J 3 bases, leaving 9 bases between the germline ends. CDR3 amino acids: CASSSGSKETQYF. The CDR3 DNA reads TGTGCCAGCAGCTCAGGGTCTAAAGAGACCCAGTACTTC.

The V and J genes are TRBV11-1 and TRBJ2-3, with 8 nucleotides matching TRBD1. The CDR3 length is 16 residues. Per germline, CDR1 SGHAT and CDR2 FQDESV (reference sequence). V lost 4 bases to trimming and J lost 2 bases; unmatched junction nucleotides: 8. The CDR3 loop is CASSSPRDRLTDTQYF. The DNA for the CDR3 is TGTGCCAGCAGCTCCCCCCGGGACAGGCTCACAGATACGCAGTATTTT.

The genes are TRBV2 and TRBJ2-2; perhaps TRBD1 as D (5 bases). The CDR3 has 15 amino acids. Germline values: CDR1 SNHLY, CDR2 FYNNEI. Trimming cost V 2 bases and J 7 bases, with 14 bases left between them. CDR3 residues: CASSEMQGSSGELFF. The CDR3 DNA reads as TGTGCCAGCAGTGAAATGCAGGGATCGAGCGGGGAGCTGTTTTTT.

The V gene is TRBV6-5, the J gene TRBJ1-2; 12 positions agree with TRBD1. CDR3 length equals 15 residues. V was clipped by 6 bases and J by 8 bases; unmatched bases: 10. CDR1 is MNHEY, CDR2 SVGAGI, per germline. DNA of the CDR3: TGTGCCAGCAGGTCGCCGGGACAGGGGGCGGCGGGCTACACCTTC. As protein: CASRSPGQGAAGYTF.